Each of the 13 T cell receptor beta chains below was sequenced from the same sample in a study of radiotherapy plus CTLA-4 blockade in lung cancer. TCRdb's copy holds only in-frame clones and misses some; the assay was immunoSEQ multiplex PCR. The table lists approximately 80,000 clones, roughly four fifths of them singletons. Specimen: peripheral blood, collected from a patient treated with radiotherapy plus ipilimumab. The receptors stem from a human donor with non-small cell lung cancer who had stable disease on radiotherapy plus ipilimumab.

The chain couples TRBV5-1 to TRBJ1-2; 8 bases line up with TRBD1. Germline CDR1 SGHRS, CDR2 YFSETQ. CDR3 size: 13 residues. V lost 5 bases to trimming and J lost 4 bases; unmatched junction nucleotides: 4. The CDR3 nucleotides read TGCGCCAGCAGTCGGGACAGGAGCTATGGCTACACCTTC. Translating it yields CASSRDRSYGYTF.

This rearrangement joins TRBV28 to TRBJ2-3; 7 bases are a match to TRBD1. The germline CDR1 and CDR2 sequences are MDHEN and SYDVKM. The CDR3 is 14 amino acids. Unmatched junction bases numbered 9, after V lost 5 bases and J lost 7 bases. DNA of the CDR3: TGTGCCAGCAGTCCCGACAGGGTTGGAAATACGCAGTATTTT. This sequence encodes CASSPDRVGNTQYF.

This chain joins TRBV7-8 and TRBJ2-3; perhaps TRBD1 as D (5 bases). This CDR3 comprises 15 residues. CDR1 and CDR2 from the germline V gene are SGHVS and FQNEAQ. V was pared by 5 bases and J by 0 bases, with 12 bases between. CDR3 protein: CASSRNRLSTDTQYF. CDR3 sequence (DNA): TGTGCCAGCAGCCGAAACAGGCTAAGCACAGATACGCAGTATTTT.

This clone was seen only once. The chain uses TRBV18 and TRBJ2-3, with 14 positions matching TRBD2. Per the germline V gene, CDR1 is KGHSH and CDR2 is LQKENI. There are 17 residues in the CDR3. V lost 3 bases, J lost 1 base, and 3 bases stayed unmatched. The CDR3 DNA reads as TGTGCCAGCTCACCGACTAGCGGGAGGGCCCGCACAGATACGCAGTATTTT. Protein: CASSPTSGRARTDTQYF.

A word on this clone: The junction departs from the called germline gene at one end, perhaps through a read error. The CDR3 loop reads CAGSAGTGGYGYTF. Here the CDR3 DNA reads TGTGCCGGCAGCGCCGGGACAGGAGGTTATGGCTACACCTTC. This chain joins TRBV6-6 and TRBJ1-2; 8 nucleotides align to TRBD1. CDR3 size: 14 residues. Per germline, CDR1 MNHNY and CDR2 SVGAGI (reference sequence).

Comment on this clone: A read error may produce the germline difference seen at one junction end. J is TRBJ2-1 and V is TRBV28, with D possibly being TRBD1 or TRBD2 (5 bases each). The CDR3 spans 12 residues. Germline V gene data show CDR1 as MDHEN and CDR2 as SYDVKM. The CDR3 spells CASNPRGFWKVF. The DNA for the CDR3 is TGTGCCAGCAATCCCCGGGGCTTTTGGAAGGTCTTC.

The chain employs TRBV30 and TRBJ1-6; D is ambiguous. Trimming shortened V by 2 bases and J by 9 bases, and 11 bases separated the two germline ends. Germline lookup yields CDR1 GTSNPN and CDR2 SVGIG (reference sequence). The CDR3 loop spans 13 amino acids. CDR3 DNA sequence: TGTGCCTGGAGTCCGGAGTTGTTTTCACCCCTCCACTTT. The encoded protein is CAWSPELFSPLHF.

The V call is TRBV28, the J call TRBJ1-5; no definite D call. V lost 5 bases to trimming and J lost 6 bases, with 17 bases between them. CDR3 size: 15 residues. The V gene's germline CDR1 is MDHEN and CDR2 SYDVKM. CDR3: CASSPRRGAGQPQHF. For the CDR3, the DNA is TGTGCCAGCAGTCCAAGACGGGGTGCCGGTCAGCCCCAGCATTTT.

Note on this clone: The sample contains more than one DNA sequence encoding this CDR3. The chain recombines TRBV5-1 with TRBJ1-2; maybe TRBD1 (5 bases). This CDR3 contains 12 residues. Trimming shortened V by 1 base and J by 7 bases, and 8 bases separated the two germline ends. Germline-derived CDR1 and CDR2 are SGHRS and YFSETQ. The CDR3: CASSLSGGGYTF. CDR3 in DNA: TGCGCCAGCAGCTTGAGCGGGGGTGGCTACACCTTC.

The V call is TRBV27, the J call TRBJ1-2; possibly TRBD1 for D (5 bases). V was clipped by 5 bases and J by 4 bases, with 11 bases between them. Germline CDR1 is MNHEY and CDR2 is SMNVEV (reference sequence). The CDR3 is 13 residues long. CDR3 region: CASSDSGFYGYTF. CDR3 in DNA: TGTGCCAGCAGTGATTCAGGGTTCTATGGCTACACCTTC.

This clone was observed a single time. The gene calls are TRBV9 and TRBJ2-6; D may be TRBD1 or TRBD2 (5 bases each). The CDR3 consists of 17 residues. Trimming cost V 0 bases and J 0 bases, with 10 bases left between them. CDR1 is SGDLS, CDR2 YYNGEE, per germline. The DNA for the CDR3 is TGTGCCAGCAGCGTAGCGGGACGGGTCTCTGGGGCCAACGTCCTGACTTTC. Protein product: CASSVAGRVSGANVLTF.

The chain has TRBV9 and TRBJ2-7; no reliable D call. CDR1 SGDLS and CDR2 YYNGEE come from the germline V gene. The CDR3 is 14 amino acids. The V end was cut by 0 bases, the J end by 1 base, with 8 bases between. As DNA, the CDR3 is TGTGCCAGCAGCGTAGTGAGCACTTCCTACGAGCAGTACTTC. Residues: CASSVVSTSYEQYF.

The chain links TRBV7-2 to TRBJ1-1; TRBD1 matches at 10 bases. The CDR3 is made up of 14 amino acids. V trimming: 5 bases; J trimming: 7 bases; junction bases outside the gene matches: 7. The V gene's germline CDR1 is SGHTA and CDR2 FQGNSA. As DNA, the CDR3 is TGTGCCAGCAGCCCGACAGGGGGCGGCTATGAAGCTTTCTTT. It is translated as CASSPTGGGYEAFF.